This T cell receptor beta chain was profiled in a study of beta chain features in type 1 diabetes. Study-wide findings and caveats: TCRB CDR3s were moderately but significantly shorter in Type 1 diabetes patients in all four CD4+ subsets.

Regarding this clone: Its antigen is unknown.

The authors reverse transcribed all of the isolated RNA, so sequencing captured expressed TCRB transcripts. Here immunoSEQ multiplex PCR was the method, and the copy in TCRdb shows in-frame clones only, minus some. The sample shows hundreds of thousands of clones, over 7% of them seen only once. J gave up 9 bases and V 5 bases, and 10 bases lay outside the gene matches. CDR1 and CDR2 from the germline V gene are SGHTA and FQGNSA. This CDR3 has 14 amino acids. The receptor comes from a man aged 25-40 years with type 1 diabetes. The material sequenced was central memory CD4+ T cells from blood. The chain combines TRBV7-2 with TRBJ1-3; 7 bases are shared with TRBD1. The CDR3 is CASSLDRAVSTIYF. CDR3 DNA: TGTGCCAGCAGCCTAGACAGGGCTGTAAGCACCATATATTTT. Filled out from reference TRBV7-2 and TRBJ1-3, the complete variable domain reads GAGVSQSPSNKVTEKGKDVELRCDPISGHTALYWYRQSLGQGLEFLIYFQGNSAPDKSGLPSDRFSAERTGGSVSTLTIQRTQQEDSAVYLCASSLDRAVSTIYFGEGSWLTVV.